This TCR beta chain was retrieved from a study of patients and donors after allogeneic stem cell transplantation. This clonotype was counted ten times or more. In TCRdb, the RT-PCR reads were re-called with MiXCR into one record per CDR3 protein. The table has roughly 8,400 distinct CDR3 sequences, almost 4% seen once. The CDR3 sequence is 14 residues long. The germline CDR1 and CDR2 sequences are MNHEY and SMNVEV (reference sequence). V lost 3 bases and J lost 2, with 9 bases in between. This TCR was recovered from a human donor who was either an allogeneic HSCT recipient or a stem cell or donor lymphocyte infusion donor (not recorded which). It is not recorded whose cells these are; they may come from a transplant donor. The V gene is TRBV27, the J gene TRBJ2-3; the D is unclear. Sequencing used blood, either unsorted or a sorted T cell fraction (not recorded which). The CDR3 reads CASSFLGSTDTQYF. CDR3 sequence (DNA): TGTGCCAGCAGTTTCTTGGGGTCCACAGATACGCAGTATTTT.